These 30 T cell receptor beta chains came from one sample sequenced in a study of T cells in Graves' hyperthyroidism and ophthalmopathy. Regions amplified from RNA transcripts were the TCR beta CDR3 regions. With the HTBI primer set, the TCR CDR3 went through a first round of RT-PCR. MiXCR, run by TCRdb on the multiplex PCR reads, gives a single entry per CDR3 protein. The sample has approximately 260,000 distinct CDR3 sequences, roughly 15% seen once. The sample taken for sequencing was blood. The receptors shown here come from a woman aged 45 to 65 with Graves' hyperthyroidism that later progressed to Graves' ophthalmopathy.

This clonotype was seen a handful of times. The rearrangement uses TRBV5-4 and TRBJ2-2; 8 positions match TRBD1. Germline V lookup: CDR1 SGHNT, CDR2 YYREEE (reference sequence). The CDR3 consists of 16 residues. The J segment lost 0 bases and the V segment lost 2 bases, leaving 3 bases of the junction unmatched. CDR3 coding DNA: TGTGCCAGCAGCTTTCGGACAGGGACGAACACCGGGGAGCTGTTTTTT. Translation: CASSFRTGTNTGELFF.

This clonotype showed up many times. V and J are TRBV3-1 and TRBJ1-4; D remains ambiguous. This CDR3 is built from 13 residues. Trimming shortened V by 2 bases and J by 8 bases, and 9 bases separated the two germline ends. Germline V CDR1 and CDR2: LGHDT, YNNKEL (reference sequence). The CDR3 nucleotides are TGTGCCAGCAGCCAAACGAGGGCAGAAAAACTGTTTTTT. Translated, it gives CASSQTRAEKLFF.

This clonotype appeared many times. V is TRBV2 and J is TRBJ1-5, with a possible D match to TRBD1 (5 bases). The germline CDR1 and CDR2 sequences are SNHLY and FYNNEI. V lost 5 bases and J 3 bases, leaving 11 bases between the germline ends. CDR3 length equals 14 residues. The CDR3, as DNA: TGTGCCAGCAGTTCCTCGACAGACAATCAGCCCCAGCATTTT. Translating gives CASSSSTDNQPQHF.

This clonotype has at least ten counts. The chain couples TRBV5-1 to TRBJ2-5, with D unclear. This CDR3 is 14 amino acids long. Between the trimmed V and J ends, which lost 0 bases and 0 bases, there was a span of 6 bases. CDR1 is SGHRS and CDR2 is YFSETQ in the germline V gene. CDR3 DNA sequence: TGCGCCAGCAGCTTGGGCGCTAACCAAGAGACCCAGTACTTC. This gives the protein CASSLGANQETQYF. Based on the CDR3 plus reference TRBV5-1 and TRBJ2-5, the full variable domain is KAGVTQTPRYLIKTRGQQVTLSCSPISGHRSVSWYQQTPGQGLQFLFEYFSETQRNKGNFPGRFSGRQFSNSRSEMNVSTLELGDSALYLCASSLGANQETQYFGPGTRLLVL.

At least ten counts were recorded for this clonotype. This chain connects TRBV20-1 to TRBJ2-4, with 9 nucleotides matching TRBD2. Germline values: CDR1 DFQATT, CDR2 SNEGSKA (reference sequence). CDR3 length: 15 amino acids. Germline trimming cut 3 bases from V and 9 bases from J; bases unmatched to any gene: 12. The chain's CDR3 is CSARGSGRFRGIQYF. CDR3 nucleotide sequence: TGCAGTGCTAGGGGCAGCGGGAGGTTTAGAGGCATTCAGTACTTC.

This clonotype was picked up many times. The genes are TRBV11-2 and TRBJ2-5; possibly TRBD1 or TRBD2 for D (7 bases each). Germline CDR1 is SGHAT and CDR2 is FQNNGV. This CDR3 is 14 amino acids long. The V end was cut by 3 bases, the J end by 4 bases, with 12 bases between. The CDR3 DNA is TGTGCCAGCAGCTTCAGGGGGGGGGGAGAGACCCAGTACTTC. Translated: CASSFRGGGETQYF.

Only a few counts were recorded for this clonotype. This rearrangement joins TRBV4-1 to TRBJ1-5; 7 bases agree with TRBD1. Trimming removed 4 bases from V and 4 bases from J; junction bases left unmatched: 4. Germline assignment: CDR1 MGHRA and CDR2 YSYEKL. This CDR3 has 14 residues. The CDR3 region has the DNA TGCGCCAGCAGCCTCGGGACAGCAAATCAGCCCCAGCATTTT. This codes for CASSLGTANQPQHF.

This clonotype showed up many times. J is TRBJ2-5 and V is TRBV10-3; D is unresolved. The CDR3 length is 11 residues. Germline V gives CDR1 ENHRY, CDR2 SYGVKD. V gave up 6 bases and J gave up 0 bases, with 2 bases separating them. In DNA form, the CDR3 reads TGTGCCATCAGAAACCAAGAGACCCAGTACTTC. It specifies CAIRNQETQYF.

V and J are TRBV27 and TRBJ2-5, with D possibly TRBD1 on 5 matching bases. Per germline, CDR1 MNHEY and CDR2 SMNVEV (reference sequence). The CDR3 length is 14 residues. The V end was cut by 7 bases, the J end by 5 bases, with 17 bases between. For the CDR3, the DNA is TGTGCCAGCACCCCCTTTCAGGGTTACGAGACCCAGTACTTC. Residues: CASTPFQGYETQYF.

At least ten counts were recorded for this clonotype. The chain joins TRBV30 to TRBJ1-5; D unresolved. Trimming shortened V by 5 bases and J by 5 bases, and 13 bases separated the two germline ends. This CDR3 comprises 13 residues. Germline CDR1 GTSNPN, CDR2 SVGIG (reference sequence). CDR3 sequence: CAWGESVDQPQHF. The CDR3 nucleotides are TGTGCCTGGGGGGAGTCGGTGGATCAGCCCCAGCATTTT.

This clonotype was seen at least ten times. CDR3 protein: CASSSGLAGGLNEQFF. The DNA for the CDR3 is TGCGCCAGCAGCTCTGGACTAGCGGGAGGATTAAATGAGCAGTTCTTC. This chain uses TRBV5-1 with TRBJ2-1, with 14 bases fitting TRBD2. Germline CDR1 and CDR2: SGHRS and YFSETQ. This CDR3 spans 16 amino acids. With 3 bases clipped from V and 7 bases from J, the junction kept 6 bases outside the gene matches.

The rearrangement joins TRBV4-1 to TRBJ2-3; 9 bases match TRBD2. The germline CDR1 and CDR2 sequences are MGHRA and YSYEKL. The ends lost 4 bases at V and 5 bases at J; junction bases unmatched: 10. This CDR3 has 16 residues. The CDR3 here is CASSLRGSSGEDTQYF. CDR3 bases: TGCGCCAGCAGCCTAAGGGGGTCTAGCGGGGAAGATACGCAGTATTTT.

This clonotype has ten or more counts. The gene calls are TRBV7-6 and TRBJ2-3; tentatively, D is TRBD2 (5 bases). Germline V lookup: CDR1 SGHVS, CDR2 FNYEAQ. The length of the CDR3 is 13 residues. Trimming shortened V by 7 bases and J by 6 bases, and 14 bases separated the two germline ends. CDR3 coding DNA: TGTGCCAGCACCCTCTTGCGCGGGGATACGCAGTATTTT. Translating gives CASTLLRGDTQYF.

This clonotype was seen only once. For the CDR3, the DNA is TGTGCCAGCAGCGTAGTGGGGGGCGGGGGCGAGCAGTACTTC. It specifies CASSVVGGGGEQYF. V is TRBV9 and J is TRBJ2-7, with D perhaps matching TRBD2 (7 bases). The CDR3 has 14 amino acids. Looked up from germline, CDR1 is SGDLS and CDR2 is YYNGEE. V lost 0 bases to trimming and J lost 6 bases, with 13 bases between them.

V and J are TRBV6-1 and TRBJ2-1; possibly TRBD2 for D (6 bases). Trimming pared 3 bases from V and 6 bases from J, leaving 21 bases between. The germline V gene has CDR1 MNHNS and CDR2 SASEGT. The CDR3 is 17 amino acids. CDR3 residues: CASSDPLGSGRTNEQFF. CDR3 DNA sequence: TGTGCCAGCAGTGACCCCCTCGGAAGCGGGCGAACCAATGAGCAGTTCTTC.

This clonotype was picked up many times. The J gene is TRBJ1-3, the V gene TRBV5-6, with TRBD1 as a possible D gene (6 bases). CDR1 and CDR2 from the germline V gene are SGHDT and YYEEEE. The CDR3 consists of 14 residues. Between the trimmed V and J ends, which lost 9 bases and 2 bases, there was a span of 15 bases. CDR3 sequence reads: CATGGGEAGNTIYF. CDR3 sequence (DNA): TGTGCCACAGGAGGGGGAGAGGCTGGAAACACCATATATTTT. The whole variable domain, remainder taken from reference TRBV5-6 and TRBJ1-3, is DAGVTQSPTHLIKTRGQQVTLRCSPKSGHDTVSWYQQALGQGPQFIFQYYEEEERQRGNFPDRFSGHQFPNYSSELNVNALLLGDSALYLCATGGGEAGNTIYFGEGSWLTVV.

Many counts were recorded for this clonotype. CDR3 region: CATSDSFHTGPLDEEQFF. In DNA form, the CDR3 reads TGTGCCACCAGTGATTCCTTCCACACCGGGCCCCTTGATGAAGAGCAGTTCTTC. The chain has TRBV24-1 and TRBJ2-1, with D hard to call. The ends were cut back, 2 bases at V and 10 bases at J, with 26 bases in the middle. The CDR3 is 18 residues long. Germline CDR1 and CDR2: KGHDR and SFDVKD.

The table lists this clonotype with many counts. V usage is TRBV24-1 and J usage is TRBJ2-2; 12 bases match TRBD2. Germline V lookup: CDR1 KGHDR, CDR2 SFDVKD. The CDR3 runs to 17 residues. V lost 0 bases, J lost 6 bases, and 4 bases stayed unmatched. CDR3 in amino acids: CATSDLASGRVPGELFF. CDR3 coding DNA: TGTGCCACCAGTGATTTGGCTAGCGGGAGGGTACCCGGGGAGCTGTTTTTT.

In its sample, this clonotype was seen a few times. This chain joins TRBV20-1 and TRBJ2-2; no clear D gene. Looked up from germline, CDR1 is DFQATT and CDR2 is SNEGSKA (reference sequence). The CDR3 is 12 residues long. Trimming left V 0 bases short and J 6 bases short, with 5 bases between. The CDR3 DNA follows: TGCAGTGCTAGAGATCCGGCCGGGGAGCTGTTTTTT. Translation: CSARDPAGELFF.

Ten or more counts support this clonotype. CDR3 bases: TGTGCCAGCAGCCTCGGGTGGCAAGAGACCCAGTACTTC. It yields the protein CASSLGWQETQYF. The rearrangement links TRBV2 to TRBJ2-5; D is undetermined. Trimming left V 6 bases short and J 2 bases short, with 10 bases between. This CDR3 is 13 amino acids long. Germline loops: CDR1 SNHLY, CDR2 FYNNEI.

The gene calls are TRBV4-1 and TRBJ1-2; 8 positions match TRBD1. Germline V lookup: CDR1 MGHRA, CDR2 YSYEKL. V dropped 1 base and J dropped 0; count of bases not matched to a gene: 4. This CDR3 is 16 amino acids long. In DNA, the CDR3 is TGCGCCAGCAGCCAAGTGGCGGACAGGGCTAACTATGGCTACACCTTC. Encoded protein: CASSQVADRANYGYTF.

This clonotype was observed many times. The genes are TRBV7-2 and TRBJ2-7; TRBD1 matches 7 bases. This CDR3 has 14 amino acids. Germline CDR1 and CDR2: SGHTA and FQGNSA. V dropped 4 bases and J dropped 5; count of bases not matched to a gene: 8. CDR3 coding DNA: TGTGCCAGCAGCTCGAGACAGGGAAGTAACGAGCAGTACTTC. Translation: CASSSRQGSNEQYF.

This clonotype has at least ten counts. The rearrangement joins TRBV5-5 to TRBJ2-7, with TRBD2 matching over 8 bases. With V trimmed by 4 bases and J by 6 bases, 12 bases remained unmatched. Germline V gene lookup returns CDR1 SGHKS and CDR2 YYEKEE (reference sequence). CDR3 length: 15 amino acids. This CDR3 reads CASSRRGSGTFEQYF. CDR3 nucleotides: TGTGCCAGCAGCAGGCGGGGTAGCGGGACTTTCGAGCAGTACTTC.

This clonotype was counted many times. This chain links TRBV7-3 with TRBJ2-1, with D unresolved. The length of the CDR3 is 15 residues. Germline loops: CDR1 SGHTA, CDR2 FQGTGA. Trimming pared 5 bases from V and 1 base from J, leaving 12 bases between. The CDR3, as DNA: TGTGCCAGCAGCGTGACACATCGTTCCTACAATGAGCAGTTCTTC. Translated: CASSVTHRSYNEQFF.

Ten or more counts support this clonotype. J is TRBJ2-3 and V is TRBV18; unclear D gene. The CDR3 runs to 16 residues. The germline V and J ends were trimmed by 3 bases and 4 bases, with 17 bases remaining between them. Germline CDR1 reads KGHSH; CDR2 reads LQKENI. The CDR3 sequence: CASSPLVGPIADTQYF. CDR3 DNA: TGTGCCAGCTCACCTCTAGTCGGCCCCATAGCAGATACGCAGTATTTT.

In its sample, this clonotype was seen a few times. This chain links TRBV6-1 with TRBJ2-4, with no clear D. CDR3 size: 17 residues. V gave up 2 bases and J gave up 3 bases, with 17 bases separating them. The germline V gene encodes CDR1 MNHNS and CDR2 SASEGT. The CDR3, as DNA: TGTGCCAGCAGTGAATTGGACGGCCGTAGGGTCAAAAACATTCAGTACTTC. Its protein product is CASSELDGRRVKNIQYF.

This clonotype was seen at least ten times. This chain connects TRBV28 to TRBJ2-3; D is undetermined. This CDR3 region has 11 residues. Deletions cut 4 bases from V and 2 bases from J, with 1 base between. Germline values: CDR1 MDHEN, CDR2 SYDVKM. CDR3 protein: CASSYTDTQYF. The CDR3 DNA is TGTGCCAGCAGTTACACAGATACGCAGTATTTT.

This clonotype was counted at least ten times. The chain links TRBV28 to TRBJ2-1; tentatively, D is TRBD1 or TRBD2 (5 bases each). CDR3 length: 17 residues. The V gene lost 7 bases and the J gene lost 7 bases, with 26 bases spanning the gap. The germline V gene encodes CDR1 MDHEN and CDR2 SYDVKM. The CDR3 reads CASIPAPGASGRNEQFF. The CDR3 DNA follows: TGTGCCAGCATCCCAGCTCCCGGGGCTTCGGGGCGGAATGAGCAGTTCTTC.

This clonotype was counted at least ten times. This sequence joins TRBV6-1 and TRBJ1-1; D not resolved. Trimming cost V 8 bases and J 1 base, with 8 bases left between them. There are 12 residues in the CDR3. Germline V lookup: CDR1 MNHNS, CDR2 SASEGT. The CDR3 sequence is CASLGGNTEAFF. CDR3 bases: TGTGCCAGCTTGGGAGGGAACACTGAAGCTTTCTTT.

The rearrangement uses TRBV20-1 and TRBJ2-1, with D possibly matching TRBD1 (5 bases). CDR1 is DFQATT and CDR2 is SNEGSKA in the germline V gene (reference sequence). Trimming shortened V by 4 bases and J by 10 bases, and 20 bases separated the two germline ends. The CDR3 runs 14 residues. The CDR3 region is CSATLGAMRYEQFF. The CDR3 DNA follows: TGCAGTGCTACTCTAGGGGCAATGAGGTACGAGCAGTTCTTC.